The rows below give T cell receptor beta chains drawn from one sample of a study of blood T cells in healthy people across ages. TCRdb ran MiXCR on the 5' RACE reads and lists one entry per CDR3 protein. The table records approximately 800,000 distinct CDR3 sequences, around 25% of them present only once. This sample was also put to use in a study of T cells of mothers and their children.

The sequenced sample consisted of blood. The origin of the receptors is a boy aged 5-17 years in good health. CDR3s include the opening cysteine and the closing phenylalanine or tryptophan. The D gene is left open where the match is weak. The size of a clone is reported for some rows only, either as once, few or many, or as a class for expanded clones.

size,V,J,D,DNA,CDR3
.,TRBV20-1,TRBJ2-7,TRBD1,TGCAGTGCCGAAGGGACAGCTAAAACTTACGAGCAGTACTTC,CSAEGTAKTYEQYF
few,TRBV4-1,TRBJ2-1,.,TGCGCCAGCAGCCAAGATGTCCCCTCCCGGAGGACAGATGAGCAGTTCTTC,CASSQDVPSRRTDEQFF
.,TRBV12-3/TRBV12-4,TRBJ2-5,TRBD2,TGTGCCAGCAGTACCCCGGGACTAGGGACCCAAGAGACCCGGTACTTC,CASSTPGLGTQETRYF
few,TRBV6-2/TRBV6-3,TRBJ2-1,.,TGTGCCAGCAGCTGGGGGGCTACGATTGAGCAGTTCTTC,CASSWGATIEQFF
.,TRBV10-3,TRBJ2-5,.,TGTGCCATCAGTCAGACAGAAGGCCAAGAGACCCAGTACTTC,CAISQTEGQETQYF
few,TRBV7-2,TRBJ2-4,TRBD2,TGTGCCAGCAGCTTAGACCCCAGCGGGGGGGTGTTGACCAAAAACATTCAGTACTTC,CASSLDPSGGVLTKNIQYF
few,TRBV9,TRBJ1-2,.,TGTGCCAGCAGCTTGAGCAGGAACCGCGATGGTGGCTACACCTTC,CASSLSRNRDGGYTF
.,TRBV7-9,TRBJ2-3,TRBD2,TGTGCCAGCAGAGAGGTTGGACTAGCGGAAAACACAGATACGCAGTATTTT,CASREVGLAENTDTQYF
many,TRBV7-9,TRBJ2-5,TRBD2,TGTGCCAGCAGCCCCCTAGCGGGAGGGCGCGAGACCCAGTACTTC,CASSPLAGGRETQYF
.,TRBV6-5,TRBJ1-2,.,TGTGCCAGCAGTTACCCCGGTTCGGGCTACACCTTC,CASSYPGSGYTF
.,TRBV5-5,TRBJ1-1,.,TGTGCCAGCAGCTTCTCCCTTACAGGGTTAATACCCAACACTGAAGCTTTCTTT,CASSFSLTGLIPNTEAFF
.,TRBV5-1,TRBJ2-3,.,TGCGCCAGCAGCCCGGCGGAGGGCCCGCCAGATACGCAGTATTTT,CASSPAEGPPDTQYF
.,TRBV7-9,TRBJ2-1,TRBD2,TGTGCCAGCAGCTTATGGCTAGCGGGAGATTACAATGAGCAGTTCTTC,CASSLWLAGDYNEQFF
.,TRBV6-6,TRBJ2-1,.,TGTGCCAGCAGCACCGTTCAGGGGGGCAATGAGCAGTTCTTC,CASSTVQGGNEQFF
few,TRBV7-2,TRBJ2-5,.,TGTGCCAGCAGCTTAAATGGGAAGTCCCCAGAGACCCAGTACTTC,CASSLNGKSPETQYF
few,TRBV7-9,TRBJ1-1,.,TGTGCCAGCAACGGACCCGGGAGCGGCACTGAAGCTTTCTTT,CASNGPGSGTEAFF
.,TRBV10-3,TRBJ1-2,.,TGTGCCATCAGTGAGTCGGTTGGGAACTACTATGGCTACACCTTC,CAISESVGNYYGYTF
many,TRBV5-1,TRBJ1-4,.,TGCGCCAGCAGCTTGGAGCAGGATGAAAAACTGTTTTTT,CASSLEQDEKLFF
.,TRBV24-1,TRBJ1-6,.,TGTGCCACCAGTGATTTGAAAAGCCGGACCCCATCACCCCTCCACTTT,CATSDLKSRTPSPLHF
.,TRBV29-1,TRBJ2-7,.,TGCAGCGTTGAGCGATATCGGCCGGAGGGTTTAGACTACGAGCAGTACTTC,CSVERYRPEGLDYEQYF
.,TRBV7-2,TRBJ1-1,.,TGTGCCAGCAGCTTTGGAGCCCGCTTGAACACTGAAGCTTTCTTT,CASSFGARLNTEAFF
few,TRBV4-1,TRBJ1-2,TRBD1,TGCGCCAGCAGCCAAGGCCAAGGACAGGATAACTATGGCTACACCTTC,CASSQGQGQDNYGYTF
few,TRBV20-1,TRBJ1-4,TRBD1,TGCAGTGCCTATTACAGGGGAAATGAAAAACTGTTTTTT,CSAYYRGNEKLFF
.,TRBV6-1,TRBJ1-1,.,TGTGCCAGCAGTGATTTGGGCAGCCCCACTGAAGCTTTCTTT,CASSDLGSPTEAFF
.,TRBV29-1,TRBJ2-7,.,TGCAGCGTTGAAGGGCTAAACGGGGGGCAGTACTTC,CSVEGLNGGQYF
.,TRBV3-1,TRBJ1-1,.,TGTGCCAGCAGCCAAGATCTGTTCCCGGGGACTGAAGCTTTCTTT,CASSQDLFPGTEAFF
.,TRBV28,TRBJ2-5,TRBD1,TGTGCCAGCAACAGTCCCGGGACAGGGTTCGGCAGAGAGACCCAGTACTTC,CASNSPGTGFGRETQYF
few,TRBV6-5,TRBJ2-7,.,TGTGCCAGCAGGCCCTCTAGCAAAGCCGCCTACGAGCAGTACTTC,CASRPSSKAAYEQYF
few,TRBV7-2,TRBJ2-5,.,TGTGCCAGCAGCTTGGCCCCGGGACTCTCGACCCAGTACTTC,CASSLAPGLSTQYF
many,TRBV7-2,TRBJ2-5,.,TGTGCCAGCAGCATCCAAGAGACCCAGTACTTC,CASSIQETQYF
few,TRBV29-1,TRBJ1-1,.,TGCAGCGTTGTGGGGGGCGCACGGCCTGAAGCTTTCTTT,CSVVGGARPEAFF
few,TRBV29-1,TRBJ2-1,.,TGCAGCGTTGTATTCTCCGGCACGGGGCAGTTCTTC,CSVVFSGTGQFF
few,TRBV15,TRBJ2-1,TRBD1,TGTGCCACCAGCAGTGGACAGGGGTACAATGAGCAGTTCTTC,CATSSGQGYNEQFF
few,TRBV7-9,TRBJ2-6,.,TGTGCCAGCAGCTCGCCGTGGCGCGGAGAGTCTGGGGCCAACGTCCTGACTTTC,CASSSPWRGESGANVLTF
few,TRBV27,TRBJ2-5,.,TGTGCCAGCAGTCCTCTAGGTCACCAAGAGACCCAGTACTTC,CASSPLGHQETQYF
.,TRBV27,TRBJ2-7,.,TGTGCCAGCAGTTGGGGGAGCGGTAGTCGCTACGAGCAGTACTTC,CASSWGSGSRYEQYF
few,TRBV20-1,TRBJ2-7,TRBD1,TGCAGTGCTCAAAGGGACAGTTCCTACGAGCAGTACTTC,CSAQRDSSYEQYF
few,TRBV20-1,TRBJ1-4,.,TGCAGTGCTAGGCGGCAGGTCGGAGGAAAACTGTTTTTT,CSARRQVGGKLFF
.,TRBV20-1,TRBJ1-1,TRBD1,TGCAGTGCTGGAGGGGGCGCGGGCACTGAAGCTTTCTTT,CSAGGGAGTEAFF
few,TRBV6-6,TRBJ2-7,.,TGTGCCAGCAGTTACTCGGCACAGATCTACGAGCAGTACTTC,CASSYSAQIYEQYF
few,TRBV29-1,TRBJ2-5,TRBD1,TGCAGCGTTGCCTCCCGACAGGGCGGGGAGACCCAGTACTTC,CSVASRQGGETQYF
few,TRBV13,TRBJ1-2,.,TGTGCCAGCAGCCTCGCGGCCTATGGCTACACCTTC,CASSLAAYGYTF
few,TRBV6-6,TRBJ1-2,TRBD1,TGTGCCACCGTGAGCGGGACAGGGTTCTATGGCTACACCTTC,CATVSGTGFYGYTF
many,TRBV6-5,TRBJ1-1,.,TGTGCCAGCAGTTACTCGGAACAGGCGGGGACTGAAGCTTTCTTT,CASSYSEQAGTEAFF
many,TRBV7-3,TRBJ1-3,TRBD1,TGTGCCAGCAGCTCACTCCTAGGACAGGTTTGCTTGGAGGCCTCTGGAAACACCATATATTTT,CASSSLLGQVCLEASGNTIYF
.,TRBV5-1,TRBJ2-3,TRBD1,TGCGCCAAGGGGACAGGGAGCACAGATACGCAGTATTTT,CAKGTGSTDTQYF
few,TRBV6-5,TRBJ1-2,.,TGTGTCAGCGGGGTTACGAGGGGCTACACCTTC,CVSGVTRGYTF
.,TRBV4-1,TRBJ2-3,.,TGCGCCAGCAGCCAAGTGCGGGGTAGCACAGATACGCAGTATTTT,CASSQVRGSTDTQYF
few,TRBV29-1,TRBJ2-1,TRBD2,TGCAGCGTTGACCCCGGACTAGCGGTTAACAATGAGCAGTTCTTC,CSVDPGLAVNNEQFF
.,TRBV7-8,TRBJ1-4,TRBD1,TGTGCCAGCAGCTTTCAGGGGGCGTCTAATGAAAAACTGTTTTTT,CASSFQGASNEKLFF
.,TRBV12-3/TRBV12-4,TRBJ2-3,TRBD2,TGTGCCAGCAGTACCCGGACTAGCGGGAGCGGAACAGATACGCAGTATTTT,CASSTRTSGSGTDTQYF
.,TRBV29-1,TRBJ1-2,.,TGCAGCGTCCCGGACGGGTATGGCTACACCTTC,CSVPDGYGYTF
.,TRBV9,TRBJ2-2,.,TGTGCCAGCAGCGGAATCCGGTCCGGGGAGCTGTTTTTT,CASSGIRSGELFF
.,TRBV11-2,TRBJ2-3,TRBD2,TGTGCCAGCATGCTAGCGGGGAAGGGCACAGATACGCAGTATTTT,CASMLAGKGTDTQYF
.,TRBV19,TRBJ1-4,TRBD1,TGTGCCAGTAGTGTGCCCCGGGACAGGAAGGATGAAAAACTGTTTTTT,CASSVPRDRKDEKLFF